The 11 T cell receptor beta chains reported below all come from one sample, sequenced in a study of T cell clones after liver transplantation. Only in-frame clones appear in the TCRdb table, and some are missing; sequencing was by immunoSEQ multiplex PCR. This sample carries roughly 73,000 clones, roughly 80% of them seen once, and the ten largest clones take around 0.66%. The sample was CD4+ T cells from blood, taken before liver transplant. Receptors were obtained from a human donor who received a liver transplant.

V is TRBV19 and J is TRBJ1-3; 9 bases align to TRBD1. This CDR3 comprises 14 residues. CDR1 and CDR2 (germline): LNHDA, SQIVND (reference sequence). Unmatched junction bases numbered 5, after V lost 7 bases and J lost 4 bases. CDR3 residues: CASTGTGRGNTIYF. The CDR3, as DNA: TGTGCCAGTACCGGGACAGGGAGAGGAAACACCATATATTTT.

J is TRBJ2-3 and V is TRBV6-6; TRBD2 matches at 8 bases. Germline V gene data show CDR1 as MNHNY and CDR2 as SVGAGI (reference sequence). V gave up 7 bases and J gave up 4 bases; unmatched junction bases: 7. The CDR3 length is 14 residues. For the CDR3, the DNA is TGTGCCAGCACTATCGCGGGGGGCTCAGATACGCAGTATTTT. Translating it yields CASTIAGGSDTQYF.

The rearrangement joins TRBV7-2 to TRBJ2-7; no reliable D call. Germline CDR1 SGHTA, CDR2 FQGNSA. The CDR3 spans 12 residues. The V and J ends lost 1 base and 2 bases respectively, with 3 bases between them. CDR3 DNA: TGTGCCAGCAGCTTAGACCCCTACGAGCAGTACTTC. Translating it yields CASSLDPYEQYF.

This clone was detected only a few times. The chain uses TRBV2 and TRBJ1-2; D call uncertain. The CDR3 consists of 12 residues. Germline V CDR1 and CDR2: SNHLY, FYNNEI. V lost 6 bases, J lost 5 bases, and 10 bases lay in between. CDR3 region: CASRPSAYGYTF. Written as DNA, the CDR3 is TGTGCCAGCAGGCCCAGCGCTTATGGCTACACCTTC.

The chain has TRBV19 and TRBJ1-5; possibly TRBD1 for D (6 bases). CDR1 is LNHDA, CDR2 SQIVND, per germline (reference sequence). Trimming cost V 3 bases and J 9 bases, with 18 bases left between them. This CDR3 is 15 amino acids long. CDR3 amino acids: CASSMMNRAYRPQHF. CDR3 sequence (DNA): TGTGCCAGTAGTATGATGAACAGGGCCTATCGGCCCCAGCATTTT.

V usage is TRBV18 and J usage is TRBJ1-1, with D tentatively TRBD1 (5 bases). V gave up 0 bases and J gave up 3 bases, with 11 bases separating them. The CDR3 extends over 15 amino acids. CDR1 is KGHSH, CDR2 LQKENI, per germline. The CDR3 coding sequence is TGTGCCAGCTCACCACCCCCACAGGAGGACACTGAAGCTTTCTTT. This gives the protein CASSPPPQEDTEAFF.

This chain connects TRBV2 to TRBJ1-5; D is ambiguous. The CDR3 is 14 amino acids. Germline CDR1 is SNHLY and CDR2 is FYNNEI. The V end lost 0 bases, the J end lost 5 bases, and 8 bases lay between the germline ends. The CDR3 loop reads CASSEALLDQPQHF. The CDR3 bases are TGTGCCAGCAGTGAAGCGCTTCTAGATCAGCCCCAGCATTTT.

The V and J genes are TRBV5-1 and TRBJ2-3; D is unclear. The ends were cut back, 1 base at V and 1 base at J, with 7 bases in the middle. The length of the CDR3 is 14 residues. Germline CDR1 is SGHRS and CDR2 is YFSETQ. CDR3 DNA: TGCGCCAGCAGCTTGTATGGGGGCACAGATACGCAGTATTTT. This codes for CASSLYGGTDTQYF.

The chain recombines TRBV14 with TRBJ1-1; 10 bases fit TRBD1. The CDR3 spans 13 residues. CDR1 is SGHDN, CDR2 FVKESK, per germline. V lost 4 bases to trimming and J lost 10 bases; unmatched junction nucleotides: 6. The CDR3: CASSRDRGLVAFF. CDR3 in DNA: TGTGCCAGCAGCCGGGACAGGGGATTGGTAGCTTTCTTT.

CDR3 in amino acids: CATSLALTSQETQYF. The CDR3 region has the DNA TGTGCCACCAGCCTAGCCCTGACTAGCCAAGAGACCCAGTACTTC. The rearrangement uses TRBV15 and TRBJ2-5, with TRBD2 as a possible D gene (6 bases). The CDR3 contains 15 residues. V dropped 5 bases and J dropped 1 base, with 14 bases sitting between them. Germline assignment: CDR1 LNHNV and CDR2 YYDKDF (reference sequence).

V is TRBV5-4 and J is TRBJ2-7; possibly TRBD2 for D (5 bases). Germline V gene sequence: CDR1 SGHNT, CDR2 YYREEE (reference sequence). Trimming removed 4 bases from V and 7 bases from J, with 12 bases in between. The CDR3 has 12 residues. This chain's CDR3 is CASSRDYLEQYF. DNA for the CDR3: TGTGCCAGCAGCCGTGACTACCTTGAGCAGTACTTC.